Shown below are 18 T cell receptor beta chains from a single sample sequenced in a study of cytomegalovirus exposure and HLA in healthy donors (dated by TCRdb to 2017 to 2019). Libraries were made using the immunoSEQ multiplex PCR assay. A mixture of 60 forward primers for TCR Vbeta segments and 13 reverse primers for TCR Jbeta segments was used in the multiplex PCR. TCRdb obtained this table from immuneACCESS and retained in-frame rearrangements with V and J assigned. These tables miss some clones; where compared with another copy, unresolved V genes account for less than half of the shortfall, and the remainder is unexplained. The sample includes 150,000 to 200,000 clones, with about three quarters observed a single time. The ten top clones hold 1.1% of the sample. The sequencing input was PBMCs. The receptors were sampled from a middle-aged woman in good health and CMV-seronegative.

This clone was seen a few times. This chain connects TRBV5-4 to TRBJ1-3; tentatively, D is TRBD1 (6 bases). The germline V gene has CDR1 SGHNT and CDR2 YYREEE (reference sequence). With 4 bases removed from V and 0 bases from J, the gap between germline ends came to 17 bases. This CDR3 contains 17 residues. The CDR3 protein is CASSLASGASSGNTIYF. DNA of the CDR3: TGTGCCAGCAGCCTGGCATCAGGGGCCTCCTCTGGAAACACCATATATTTT.

V gene TRBV4-2 combines with J gene TRBJ1-2; perhaps TRBD1 as D (5 bases). Germline-derived CDR1 and CDR2 are LGHNA and YNFKEQ. The CDR3 has 14 amino acids. V was pared by 1 base and J by 7 bases, with 13 bases between. For the CDR3, the DNA is TGTGCCAGCAGCCAAGCGGTCGGCAGGGCTGGCTACACCTTC. It codes for CASSQAVGRAGYTF.

V usage is TRBV30 and J usage is TRBJ1-1; no clear D gene. Germline V CDR1 and CDR2: GTSNPN, SVGIG (reference sequence). CDR3 size: 12 residues. V gave up 0 bases and J gave up 4 bases, with 6 bases separating them. The CDR3 loop reads CAWSVMSTEAFF. The DNA for the CDR3 is TGTGCCTGGAGTGTTATGTCCACTGAAGCTTTCTTT. Based on the CDR3 plus reference TRBV30 and TRBJ1-1, the full variable domain is SQTIHQWPATLVQPVGSPLSLECTVEGTSNPNLYWYRQAAGRGLQLLFYSVGIGQISSEVPQNLSASRPQDRQFILSSKKLLLSDSGFYLCAWSVMSTEAFFGQGTRLTVV.

The chain employs TRBV19 and TRBJ1-4; D is unresolved. Trimming pared 1 base from V and 0 bases from J, leaving 12 bases between. The germline V gene has CDR1 LNHDA and CDR2 SQIVND (reference sequence). The CDR3 runs 17 residues. DNA for the CDR3: TGTGCCAGTAGTATAGGTCGGAGGACCCCAACTAATGAAAAACTGTTTTTT. Translation gives CASSIGRRTPTNEKLFF.

The chain employs TRBV2 and TRBJ1-2; D is undetermined. Germline values: CDR1 SNHLY, CDR2 FYNNEI. V was shortened by 2 bases and J by 12 bases, with 19 bases between the two germline ends. This CDR3 is built from 14 residues. This CDR3 reads CASSERRSGPADTF. Written as DNA, the CDR3 is TGTGCCAGCAGTGAAAGGCGGAGCGGACCAGCTGACACCTTC.

This chain joins TRBV14 and TRBJ2-7; TRBD1 might be the D (6 bases). V shed 3 bases and J shed 1 base, with 13 bases lying between them. The CDR3 extends over 15 amino acids. Germline V CDR1 and CDR2: SGHDN, FVKESK. The chain's CDR3 is CASSHPLQGSYEQYF. The CDR3 DNA sequence: TGTGCCAGCAGCCACCCGTTGCAGGGGTCCTACGAGCAGTACTTC.

This chain joins TRBV7-9 and TRBJ2-3; D uncertain. This CDR3 is 13 amino acids long. In germline, CDR1 is SEHNR, CDR2 FQNEAQ (reference sequence). Trimming left V 5 bases short and J 3 bases short, with 9 bases between. Written as DNA, the CDR3 is TGTGCCAGCAGCCCGCCACTGACAGATACGCAGTATTTT. Protein sequence: CASSPPLTDTQYF.

The genes are TRBV18 and TRBJ2-7; 7 bases are a match to TRBD1. The germline CDR1 and CDR2 sequences are KGHSH and LQKENI. The CDR3 extends over 17 amino acids. The V and J ends lost 4 bases and 2 bases, in that order; junction bases with no gene match: 14. CDR3 region: CASSRSTLDRDTYEQYV. CDR3 nucleotides: TGTGCCAGCTCACGATCCACCCTAGACAGGGACACCTACGAGCAGTACGTC.

This clone was counted only a few times. J is TRBJ1-1 and V is TRBV19, with a weak D call TRBD1 (6 bases). Trimming shortened V by 4 bases and J by 2 bases, and 11 bases separated the two germline ends. CDR1 and CDR2 (germline): LNHDA, SQIVND (reference sequence). The CDR3 sequence is 14 residues long. CDR3 sequence reads: CASSRAGANTEAFF. CDR3 bases: TGTGCCAGTAGTAGGGCAGGGGCAAACACTGAAGCTTTCTTT.

This clone has only a few counts. CDR3 nucleotide sequence: TGTGCCAGCAGCTACGGGACAGGGGGCTTGCAGCACACTGAAGCTTTCTTT. It codes for CASSYGTGGLQHTEAFF. The chain is built from TRBV7-9 and TRBJ1-1, with 12 bases identical to TRBD1. This CDR3 is 17 amino acids long. Germline lookup yields CDR1 SEHNR and CDR2 FQNEAQ (reference sequence). V trimming: 4 bases; J trimming: 3 bases; junction bases outside the gene matches: 9.

The chain recombines TRBV7-8 with TRBJ1-2, with D hard to call. Germline V lookup: CDR1 SGHVS, CDR2 FQNEAQ. Trimming stripped 1 base from V and 0 bases from J, with 18 bases between. The CDR3 totals 18 residues. The CDR3 sequence: CASSLVRPRSGANYGYTF. The CDR3 DNA sequence: TGTGCCAGCAGCTTAGTCCGGCCAAGGAGCGGAGCTAACTATGGCTACACCTTC.

The chain recombines TRBV11-3 with TRBJ2-2; no clear D gene. This CDR3 has 11 residues. CDR1 is SGHNT and CDR2 is YENEEA in the germline V gene. Trimming pared 5 bases from V and 8 bases from J, leaving 6 bases between. The CDR3 nucleotides read TGTGCCAGCAGCACTACAGGGGAGCTGTTTTTT. Translated, it gives CASSTTGELFF.

V is TRBV15 and J is TRBJ2-5; D unclear. The germline CDR1 and CDR2 sequences are LNHNV and YYDKDF (reference sequence). Trimming took off 0 bases at V and 2 bases at J, with 4 bases between the two ends. The CDR3 contains 13 residues. The DNA for the CDR3 is TGTGCCACCAGCAGAGATTCACAAGAGACCCAGTACTTC. Its translation: CATSRDSQETQYF.

This chain connects TRBV19 to TRBJ2-1; D is possibly TRBD2 (5 bases). This CDR3 has 14 residues. Per germline, CDR1 LNHDA and CDR2 SQIVND (reference sequence). V lost 7 bases, J lost 4 bases, and 14 bases lay in between. CDR3 in DNA: TGTGCCAGTACCGAGGGCAGTCCTTACAATGAGCAGTTCTTC. Translation: CASTEGSPYNEQFF.

This chain uses TRBV2 with TRBJ2-3; TRBD1 is a possible D gene (5 bases). The CDR3 consists of 13 residues. Germline lookup yields CDR1 SNHLY and CDR2 FYNNEI. Trimming took 7 bases from V and 0 from J, leaving 8 bases between them. CDR3 sequence reads: CASKGESTDTQYF. Written as DNA, the CDR3 is TGTGCCAGCAAAGGGGAAAGCACAGATACGCAGTATTTT.

This clone was counted a single time. The chain uses TRBV5-4 and TRBJ1-4; D remains ambiguous. CDR3 size: 14 residues. Trimming shortened V by 2 bases and J by 8 bases, and 13 bases separated the two germline ends. The germline CDR1 and CDR2 sequences are SGHNT and YYREEE (reference sequence). CDR3 nucleotides: TGTGCCAGCAGCTTAGTCGGGAGAGGAGAAAAACTGTTTTTT. Residues: CASSLVGRGEKLFF.

The table lists this clone with a few counts. The genes are TRBV15 and TRBJ2-1; 11 nucleotides align to TRBD2. There are 15 residues in the CDR3. V was pared by 6 bases and J by 7 bases, with 8 bases of the junction left unmatched. Germline CDR1 LNHNV, CDR2 YYDKDF (reference sequence). CDR3 DNA: TGTGCCACCAGTAAGGGACTAGCGGCGTGGAATGAGCAGTTCTTC. It translates to CATSKGLAAWNEQFF.

The V call is TRBV7-8, the J call TRBJ2-7; D is ambiguous. Germline V gene sequence: CDR1 SGHVS, CDR2 FQNEAQ. Trimming shortened V by 2 bases and J by 3 bases, and 8 bases separated the two germline ends. The CDR3 is 13 amino acids. The CDR3 DNA reads as TGTGCCAGCAGCTTATCTGCCGACTACGAGCAGTACGTC. Amino acid sequence: CASSLSADYEQYV.